This T cell receptor (beta chain) was identified in a study of identical twins. Study-wide results and caveats: Insertions ran lower in abundant cord blood beta clonotypes, though not in memory repertoires. Twin pairs had excess sharing that was weaker in beta out-of-frame sequences.

To note about this clonotype: No antigen is known for it.

TCRdb analysed the 5' RACE reads with MiXCR anew, one entry per CDR3 protein. The sample has 520,000 or so distinct CDR3 sequences, around 20% seen once. Germline CDR1 and CDR2: GTSNPN and SVGIG (reference sequence). This CDR3 region has 14 residues. Trimming pared 1 base from V and 5 bases from J, leaving 11 bases between. This sample also appeared in a second study, on T cells expressing NK-cell markers. This second report adds: Sorted CD3+CD56+NKG2C+, CD3+CD56+NKG2C- and CD3+CD56-NKG2C+ T cells supplied TCR beta repertoires. With respect to HCMV, most of the eight sequenced donors were seropositive, and one was seronegative.

The sample comprised CD4+ T cells sorted from blood. The sequence derives from a woman aged 18-35 years in good health. The chain combines TRBV30 with TRBJ1-4; D unclear. CDR3 residues: CAWSAPRSNEKLFF. The DNA of the CDR3 is TGTGCCTGGAGTGCCCCTCGTTCGAATGAAAAACTGTTTTTT. The variable domain in full, with the rest retrieved from reference TRBV30 and TRBJ1-4, is SQTIHQWPATLVQPVGSPLSLECTVEGTSNPNLYWYRQAAGRGLQLLFYSVGIGQISSEVPQNLSASRPQDRQFILSSKKLLLSDSGFYLCAWSAPRSNEKLFFGSGTQLSVL.